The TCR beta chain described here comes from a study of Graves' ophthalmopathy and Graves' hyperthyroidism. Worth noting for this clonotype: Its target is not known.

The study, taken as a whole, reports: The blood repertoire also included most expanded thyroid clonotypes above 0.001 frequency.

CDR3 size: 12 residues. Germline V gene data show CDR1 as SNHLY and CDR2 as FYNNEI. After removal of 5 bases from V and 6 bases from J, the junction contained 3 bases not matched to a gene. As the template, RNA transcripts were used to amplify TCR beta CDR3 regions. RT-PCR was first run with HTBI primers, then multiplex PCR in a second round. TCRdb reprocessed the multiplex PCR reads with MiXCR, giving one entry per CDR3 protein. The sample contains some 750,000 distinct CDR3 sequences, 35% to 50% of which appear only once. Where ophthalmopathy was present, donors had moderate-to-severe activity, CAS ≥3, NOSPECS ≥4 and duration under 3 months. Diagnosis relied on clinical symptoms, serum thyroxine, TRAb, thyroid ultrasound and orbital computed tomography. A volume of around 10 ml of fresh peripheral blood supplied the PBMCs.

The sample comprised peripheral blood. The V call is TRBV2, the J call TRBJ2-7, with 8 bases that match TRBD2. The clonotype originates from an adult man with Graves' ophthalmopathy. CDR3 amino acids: CASSRTSPEQYF. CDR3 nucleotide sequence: TGTGCCAGCAGTCGGACTAGCCCCGAGCAGTACTTC.